A single sample is the source of the 15 T cell receptor beta chains below, sequenced in a study of cytomegalovirus exposure and HLA in healthy donors. It was with 60 Vbeta and 13 Jbeta primers that the PCR ran. Sequenced by immunoSEQ multiplex PCR; TCRdb stores in-frame clones only, minus some. The sample has 85,000 to 130,000 clones, roughly four fifths seen once. Sequencing was performed on PBMCs. The receptor set was obtained from a male donor in good health and CMV-seropositive.

This chain connects TRBV4-2 to TRBJ2-3; 9 bases are shared with TRBD2. Per germline, CDR1 LGHNA and CDR2 YNFKEQ. V lost 0 bases and J lost 4; bases outside the gene matches: 5. The CDR3 has 16 residues. As DNA, the CDR3 is TGTGCCAGCAGCCAAGATAGGGCGGGGGGGCCAGATACGCAGTATTTT. It encodes CASSQDRAGGPDTQYF.

This clone appeared once. The chain links TRBV29-1 to TRBJ1-1, with no clear D. V gave up 7 bases and J gave up 0 bases, with 9 bases separating them. Germline V gene lookup returns CDR1 SQVTM and CDR2 ANQGSEA. The length of the CDR3 is 12 residues. CDR3 nucleotide sequence: TGCAGCGCCGGACTGATGAACACTGAAGCTTTCTTT. It yields the protein CSAGLMNTEAFF. Complete variable domain (other parts from reference TRBV29-1 and TRBJ1-1): SAVISQKPSRDICQRGTSLTIQCQVDSQVTMMFWYRQQPGQSLTLIATANQGSEATYESGFVIDKFPISRPNLTFSTLTVSNMSPEDSSIYLCSAGLMNTEAFFGQGTRLTVV.

V and J are TRBV19 and TRBJ2-1; 13 bases are shared with TRBD2. This CDR3 has 14 amino acids. V shed 6 bases and J 9 bases; nucleotides not matched to a gene: 5. Looked up from germline, CDR1 is LNHDA and CDR2 is SQIVND (reference sequence). The CDR3 DNA follows: TGTGCCAGTAGCGGGACTAGCGGGATGGGTGAGCAGTTCTTC. It yields the protein CASSGTSGMGEQFF.

V is TRBV30 and J is TRBJ1-2, with 8 bases matching TRBD1. Germline-derived CDR1 and CDR2 are GTSNPN and SVGIG (reference sequence). The CDR3 is 13 residues long. V shed 4 bases, J shed 8 bases, and the junction held 9 bases outside the gene matches. CDR3 sequence reads: CAWTWGRGHGYTF. CDR3 sequence (DNA): TGTGCCTGGACCTGGGGCAGGGGGCACGGCTACACCTTC. The variable domain in full, with the rest retrieved from reference TRBV30 and TRBJ1-2, is SQTIHQWPATLVQPVGSPLSLECTVEGTSNPNLYWYRQAAGRGLQLLFYSVGIGQISSEVPQNLSASRPQDRQFILSSKKLLLSDSGFYLCAWTWGRGHGYTFGSGTRLTVV.

The genes are TRBV5-5 and TRBJ2-5; D may be TRBD1 (6 bases). V lost 0 bases to trimming and J lost 4 bases, with 13 bases between them. The V gene's germline CDR1 is SGHKS and CDR2 YYEKEE (reference sequence). This CDR3 comprises 15 residues. CDR3: CASSLEPQGPETQYF. The DNA for the CDR3 is TGTGCCAGCAGCTTGGAGCCCCAGGGGCCAGAGACCCAGTACTTC.

This chain joins TRBV9 and TRBJ2-3; D might be TRBD2 (6 bases). Germline CDR1 SGDLS, CDR2 YYNGEE. The CDR3 runs 14 residues. V was pared by 0 bases and J by 4 bases, with 9 bases between. In DNA form, the CDR3 reads TGTGCCAGCAGCGTAGCGGCGGGGCCAGATACGCAGTATTTT. Its protein is CASSVAAGPDTQYF.

The table lists this clone with a count of one. The rearrangement joins TRBV10-1 to TRBJ2-2; 7 bases align to TRBD1. The CDR3 totals 14 residues. Germline trimming cut 6 bases from V and 7 bases from J; bases unmatched to any gene: 8. Germline CDR1 and CDR2: WNHNN and SYGVQD (reference sequence). The CDR3 DNA sequence: TGCGCCAGCAGCAACAGACAGGGTGGCGGGGAGCTGTTTTTT. The encoded protein is CASSNRQGGGELFF.

CDR3 DNA sequence: TGTGCCAGCAGTGAACAGGGGGCTAACTATGGCTACACCTTC. Translating it yields CASSEQGANYGYTF. The chain has TRBV2 and TRBJ1-2, with 7 bases aligning to TRBD1. Trimming took 2 bases from V and 0 from J; bases not matched to a gene: 0. The CDR3 is 14 amino acids. Germline V CDR1 and CDR2: SNHLY, FYNNEI.

The chain links TRBV6-5 to TRBJ2-7; TRBD1 might be the D (6 bases). The V and J ends lost 4 bases and 6 bases respectively, with 16 bases between them. The CDR3 length is 14 residues. CDR1 and CDR2 from the germline V gene are MNHEY and SVGAGI. The CDR3 DNA sequence: TGTGCCAGCAGTTTCCGGGACACTACGCTCGAGCAGTACTTC. Translated, it gives CASSFRDTTLEQYF.

V is TRBV18 and J is TRBJ2-2; 8 nucleotides align to TRBD2. The junction had 8 bases not matched to a gene; V was cut back by 3 bases and J by 5 bases. The CDR3 covers 16 residues. Germline loops: CDR1 KGHSH, CDR2 LQKENI. The CDR3 loop is CASSPGLAGDTGELFF. In DNA form, the CDR3 reads TGTGCCAGCTCACCGGGGCTAGCGGGTGATACCGGGGAGCTGTTTTTT.

The chain recombines TRBV7-6 with TRBJ1-4; D gene ambiguous. The CDR3 loop spans 14 amino acids. V lost 0 bases and J 6 bases, leaving 8 bases between the germline ends. Germline CDR1 reads SGHVS; CDR2 reads FNYEAQ. The CDR3 DNA is TGTGCCAGCAGCTTAGCAGGGAGGCATGAAAAACTGTTTTTT. It encodes CASSLAGRHEKLFF.

V gene TRBV7-9 combines with J gene TRBJ1-1; TRBD1 matches 8 bases. There are 14 residues in the CDR3. Germline CDR1 and CDR2: SEHNR and FQNEAQ (reference sequence). V trimming: 5 bases; J trimming: 1 base; junction bases outside the gene matches: 3. The CDR3 DNA reads TGTGCCAGCAGCAGGACAGGGTCGAACACTGAAGCTTTCTTT. Amino acid sequence: CASSRTGSNTEAFF.

This clone was detected a few times. V is TRBV5-1 and J is TRBJ2-2; no definite D call. V gave up 0 bases and J gave up 0 bases, with 6 bases separating them. Germline CDR1 reads SGHRS; CDR2 reads YFSETQ. This CDR3 comprises 15 residues. CDR3 loop: CASSLDRANTGELFF. The CDR3 DNA follows: TGCGCCAGCAGCTTGGATCGAGCGAACACCGGGGAGCTGTTTTTT.

Only a few counts were recorded for this clone. The chain uses TRBV20-1 and TRBJ2-3, with unresolved D. The CDR3 has 11 amino acids. V lost 1 base, J lost 4 bases, and 3 bases lay in between. Germline loops: CDR1 DFQATT, CDR2 SNEGSKA (reference sequence). The CDR3 DNA is TGCAGTGCTAGAGTATCAGATACGCAGTATTTT. Encoded protein: CSARVSDTQYF.

V is TRBV29-1 and J is TRBJ2-3; 9 bases are shared with TRBD1. J gave up 4 bases and V 7 bases, and 6 bases lay outside the gene matches. The CDR3 has 13 amino acids. Germline V gene sequence: CDR1 SQVTM, CDR2 ANQGSEA. CDR3 sequence reads: CSETGQGADTQYF. CDR3 bases: TGCAGCGAAACGGGACAGGGTGCAGATACGCAGTATTTT.